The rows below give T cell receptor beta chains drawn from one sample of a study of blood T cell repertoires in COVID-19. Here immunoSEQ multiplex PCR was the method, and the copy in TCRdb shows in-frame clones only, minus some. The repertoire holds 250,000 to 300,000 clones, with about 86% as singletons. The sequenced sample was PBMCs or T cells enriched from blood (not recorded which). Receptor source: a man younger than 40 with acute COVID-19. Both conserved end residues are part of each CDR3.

CATSIGGGAGNQPQHF	TRBJ1-5	TRBV15
CASSASRGFTNQPQHF	TRBJ1-5	TRBV2
CASSLRRVNQPQHF	TRBJ1-5	TRBV27
CATSDPAGLGDEQFF	TRBJ2-1	TRBV6-5
CASSSGVWGLGGALHF	TRBJ1-6	TRBV28
CASSEVLGQQGNTEAFF	TRBJ1-1	TRBV6-1
CATSDRGTGMQETQYF	TRBJ2-5	TRBV24-1
CASSPGTGNYGYTF	TRBJ1-2	TRBV4-1
CASSLIRESLNEQFF	TRBJ2-1	TRBV7-2
CASRMGQGDSGELFF	TRBJ2-2	TRBV5-1
CASSAMTGLGYGYTF	TRBJ1-2	TRBV19
CAYRGGGPSDTQYF	TRBJ2-3	TRBV30
CASSRGGGPGNTIYF	TRBJ1-3	TRBV6-5
CASSFDRVQETQYF	TRBJ2-5	TRBV11-2
CASSLSGRGQPQHF	TRBJ1-5	TRBV27
CASGSGDNYGYTF	TRBJ1-2	TRBV5-1
CAWSPLRNNSPLHF	TRBJ1-6	TRBV30
CASSLQANTQYF	TRBJ2-3	TRBV18
CASSQTGGQGAFKRAEAFF	TRBJ1-1	TRBV4-3
CASSSPRGNGYTF	TRBJ1-2	TRBV5-6
CASSYYETGLLGYTF	TRBJ1-2	TRBV6-5
CASGTGNTEAFF	TRBJ1-1	TRBV12-5
CASSLISSGAETQYF	TRBJ2-5	TRBV5-5
CASRDFNTGELFF	TRBJ2-2	TRBV2
CASSVLQGGVTDTQYF	TRBJ2-3	TRBV5-5
CASSHVFKRECPNEQFF	TRBJ2-1	TRBV23-1
CASSQLGTVATNEKLFF	TRBJ1-4	TRBV3-1/TRBV3-2
CASTEGAQLNVLTF	TRBJ2-6	TRBV4-2